The entry below gives a single TCR beta chain sequence along with its context. What it recognizes is unknown. The sample originates from a study of vaccination and CD4 T cells after COVID-19. Looking at the study overall: Post-vaccine sampling followed dose two by a median roughly 76 days (range 14 to 241). Culture controls were given either a CEFX pool, an HIV-1 Nef pool, or no peptide.

Points from the study as a whole: In median terms, SARS-CoV-2-reactive clonotypes went from approximately 21 to 40, a nonsignificant rise.

Sequence data for DNA of cultured CD4+ T cells were generated by the Oncomine TCR Beta short-read assay. TCRdb called the PCR reads again in MiXCR, with one record for every CDR3 protein. The table shows some 17,000 distinct CDR3 sequences, with about 46% occurring only once. This CDR3 has 14 amino acids. Trimming left V 3 bases short and J 3 bases short, with 11 bases between. Germline values: CDR1 DFQATT, CDR2 SNEGSKA (reference sequence). The treatment denotes: roughly ten-day PBMC culture with coronavirus spike peptide pools or control peptides (ViraFEST assay). The chain couples TRBV20-1 to TRBJ2-2; weak D call: TRBD1 (6 bases). The clonotype comes from a human donor who had recovered from COVID-19. The sample here was CD4+ T cells from blood, cultured in vitro, taken after SARS-CoV-2 vaccination. CDR3 loop: CSASHGQHTGELFF. Written as DNA, the CDR3 is TGCAGTGCTAGTCATGGACAGCACACCGGGGAGCTGTTTTTT.